This T cell receptor (beta chain) was observed in a study of patients and donors after allogeneic stem cell transplantation. TCRdb independently ran MiXCR on the RT-PCR reads; one entry per CDR3 protein. The top ten hold about 9.9% of the sample, which has 200,000 to 250,000 distinct CDR3 sequences, around 41% seen once. The TCR sequence derives from a human donor who was either an allogeneic HSCT recipient or a stem cell or donor lymphocyte infusion donor (not recorded which). It is not recorded whose cells these are; they may come from a transplant donor. Source material: blood, either unsorted or a sorted T cell fraction (not recorded which).

The CDR3: CASSFERGASFF. The CDR3 nucleotides are TGTGCCAGCAGTTTCGAGCGGGGCGCCTCTTTCTTC. This rearrangement joins TRBV12-3 or TRBV12-4 to TRBJ2-1; 7 bases are a match to TRBD2. After removal of 3 bases from V and 16 bases from J, the junction contained 9 bases not matched to a gene. The CDR3 is 12 amino acids.